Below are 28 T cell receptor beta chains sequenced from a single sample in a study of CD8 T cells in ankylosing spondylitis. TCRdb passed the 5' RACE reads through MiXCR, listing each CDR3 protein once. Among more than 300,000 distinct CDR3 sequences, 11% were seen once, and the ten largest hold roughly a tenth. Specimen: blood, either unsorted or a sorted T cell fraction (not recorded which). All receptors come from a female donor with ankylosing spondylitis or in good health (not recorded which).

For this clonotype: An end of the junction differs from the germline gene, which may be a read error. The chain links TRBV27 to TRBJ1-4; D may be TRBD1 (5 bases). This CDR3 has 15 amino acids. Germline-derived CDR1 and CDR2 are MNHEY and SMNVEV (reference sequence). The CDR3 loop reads CASSLNQGLIEKLLF. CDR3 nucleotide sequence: TGTGCCAGCAGTTTAAATCAGGGCCTGATTGAAAAACTGCTTTTT.

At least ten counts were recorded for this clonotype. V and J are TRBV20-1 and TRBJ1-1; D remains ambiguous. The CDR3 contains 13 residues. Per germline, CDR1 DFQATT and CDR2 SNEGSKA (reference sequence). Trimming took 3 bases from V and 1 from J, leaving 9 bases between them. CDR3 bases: TGCAGTGCTAGTTCAGAAAAGAACACTGAAGCTTTCTTT. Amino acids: CSASSEKNTEAFF.

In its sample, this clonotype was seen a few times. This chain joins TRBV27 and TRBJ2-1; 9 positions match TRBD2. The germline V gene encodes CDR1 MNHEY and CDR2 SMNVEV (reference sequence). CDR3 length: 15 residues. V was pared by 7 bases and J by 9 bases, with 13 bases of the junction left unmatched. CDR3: CASIAGEGPRGEQFF. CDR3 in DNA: TGTGCCAGCATAGCGGGGGAGGGCCCTCGGGGTGAGCAGTTCTTC.

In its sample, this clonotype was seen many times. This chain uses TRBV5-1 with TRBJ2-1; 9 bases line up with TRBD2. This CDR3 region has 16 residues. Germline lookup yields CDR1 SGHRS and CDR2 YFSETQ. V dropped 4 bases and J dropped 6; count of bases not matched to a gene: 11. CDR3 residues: CASSLMAGGQVNEQFF. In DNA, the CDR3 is TGCGCCAGCAGCCTTATGGCGGGAGGGCAAGTCAATGAGCAGTTCTTC.

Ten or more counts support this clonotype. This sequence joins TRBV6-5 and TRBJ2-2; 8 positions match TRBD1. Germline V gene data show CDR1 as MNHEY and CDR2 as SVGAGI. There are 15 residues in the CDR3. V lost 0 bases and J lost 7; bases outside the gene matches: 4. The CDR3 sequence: CASSYSQGVDGELFF. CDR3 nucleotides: TGTGCCAGCAGTTACTCACAGGGGGTGGACGGGGAGCTGTTTTTT.

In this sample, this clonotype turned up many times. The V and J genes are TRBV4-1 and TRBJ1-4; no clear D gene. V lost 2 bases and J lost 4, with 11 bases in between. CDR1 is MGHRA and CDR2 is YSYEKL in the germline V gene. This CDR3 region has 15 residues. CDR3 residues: CASSQSEHSNEKLFF. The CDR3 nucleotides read TGCGCCAGCAGCCAAAGCGAACACAGTAATGAAAAACTGTTTTTT.

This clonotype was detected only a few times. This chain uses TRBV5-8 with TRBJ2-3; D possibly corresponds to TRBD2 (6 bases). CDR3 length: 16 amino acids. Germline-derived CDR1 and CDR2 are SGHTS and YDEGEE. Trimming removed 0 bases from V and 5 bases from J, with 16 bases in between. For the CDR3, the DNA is TGTGCCAGCAGCTTGGGCGGAGGGTTGGTGGGAGATACGCAGTATTTT. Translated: CASSLGGGLVGDTQYF.

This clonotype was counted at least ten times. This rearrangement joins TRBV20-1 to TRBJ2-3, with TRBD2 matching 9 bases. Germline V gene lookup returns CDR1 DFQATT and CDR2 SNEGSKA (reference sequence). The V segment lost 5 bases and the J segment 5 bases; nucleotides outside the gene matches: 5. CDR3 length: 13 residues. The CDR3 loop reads CSAPSGVGDTQYF. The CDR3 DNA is TGCAGTGCTCCTAGCGGGGTGGGAGATACGCAGTATTTT.

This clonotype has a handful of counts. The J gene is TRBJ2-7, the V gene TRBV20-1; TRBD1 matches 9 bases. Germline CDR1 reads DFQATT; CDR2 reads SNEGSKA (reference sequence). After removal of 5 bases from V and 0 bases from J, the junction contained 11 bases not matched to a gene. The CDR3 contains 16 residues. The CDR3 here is CSASLGQGFTSYEQYF. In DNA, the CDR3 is TGCAGTGCTTCCCTGGGACAGGGCTTTACCTCCTACGAGCAGTACTTC.

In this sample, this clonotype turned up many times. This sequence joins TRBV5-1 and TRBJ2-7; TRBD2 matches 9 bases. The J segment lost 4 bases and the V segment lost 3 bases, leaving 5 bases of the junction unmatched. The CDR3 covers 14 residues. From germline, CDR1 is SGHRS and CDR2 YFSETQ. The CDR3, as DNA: TGCGCCAGCAGCTCAGCTAGCGGGGAATACGAGCAGTACTTC. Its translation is CASSSASGEYEQYF.

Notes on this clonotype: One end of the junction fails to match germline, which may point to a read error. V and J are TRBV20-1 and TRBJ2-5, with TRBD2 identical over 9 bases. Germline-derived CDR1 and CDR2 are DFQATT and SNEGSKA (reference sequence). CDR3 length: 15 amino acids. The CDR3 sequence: CSARLVAGAEDTQYF. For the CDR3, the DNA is TGCAGTGCTAGATTGGTAGCGGGAGCCGAAGATACCCAGTACTTC.

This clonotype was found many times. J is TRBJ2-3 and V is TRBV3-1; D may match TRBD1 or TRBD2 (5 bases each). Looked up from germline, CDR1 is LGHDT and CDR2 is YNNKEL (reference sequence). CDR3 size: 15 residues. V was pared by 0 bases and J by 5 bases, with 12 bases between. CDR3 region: CASSQDLRDGDTQYF. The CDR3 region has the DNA TGTGCCAGCAGCCAAGATCTAAGGGACGGAGATACGCAGTATTTT.

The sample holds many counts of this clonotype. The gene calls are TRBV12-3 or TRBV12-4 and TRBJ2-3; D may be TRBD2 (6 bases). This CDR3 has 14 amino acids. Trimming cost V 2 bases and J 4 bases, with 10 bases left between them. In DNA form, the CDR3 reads TGTGCCAGCAGTTTAATCGGAGGGGCAGATACGCAGTATTTT. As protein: CASSLIGGADTQYF.

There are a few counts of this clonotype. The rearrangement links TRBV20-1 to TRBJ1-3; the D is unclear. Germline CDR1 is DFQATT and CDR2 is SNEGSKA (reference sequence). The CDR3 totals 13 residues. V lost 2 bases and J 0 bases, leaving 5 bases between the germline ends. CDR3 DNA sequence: TGCAGTGCTAGAACAGCCTCTGGAAACACCATATATTTT. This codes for CSARTASGNTIYF.

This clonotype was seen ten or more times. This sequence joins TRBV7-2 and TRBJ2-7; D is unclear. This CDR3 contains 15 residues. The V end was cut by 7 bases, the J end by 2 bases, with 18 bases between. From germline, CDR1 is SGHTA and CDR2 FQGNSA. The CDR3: CASTALELSPYEQYF. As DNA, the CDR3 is TGTGCCAGCACAGCTTTAGAACTCTCCCCCTACGAGCAGTACTTC.

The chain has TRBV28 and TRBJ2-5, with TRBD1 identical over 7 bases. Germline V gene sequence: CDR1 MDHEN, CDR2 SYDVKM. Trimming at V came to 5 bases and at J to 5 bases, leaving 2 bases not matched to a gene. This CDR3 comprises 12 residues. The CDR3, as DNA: TGTGCCAGCAGTACAGGGGTCGAGACCCAGTACTTC. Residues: CASSTGVETQYF.

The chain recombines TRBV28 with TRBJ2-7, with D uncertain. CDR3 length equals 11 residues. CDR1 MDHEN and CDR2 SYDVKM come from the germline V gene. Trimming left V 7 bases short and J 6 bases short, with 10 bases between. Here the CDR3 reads CASKDPAEQYF. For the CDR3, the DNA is TGTGCCAGCAAGGACCCGGCCGAGCAGTACTTC.

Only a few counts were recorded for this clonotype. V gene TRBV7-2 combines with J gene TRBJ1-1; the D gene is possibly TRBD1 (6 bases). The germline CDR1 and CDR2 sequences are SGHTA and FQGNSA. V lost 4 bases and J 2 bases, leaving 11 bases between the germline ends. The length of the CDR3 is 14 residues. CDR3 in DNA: TGTGCCAGCAGCTCCATGGGGGCTAACACTGAAGCTTTCTTT. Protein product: CASSSMGANTEAFF.

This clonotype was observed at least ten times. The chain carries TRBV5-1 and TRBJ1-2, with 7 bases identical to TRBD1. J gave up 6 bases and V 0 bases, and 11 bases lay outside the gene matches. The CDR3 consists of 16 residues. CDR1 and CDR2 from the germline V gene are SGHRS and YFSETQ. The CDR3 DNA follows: TGCGCCAGCAGCTTGGCCCCGGGACAGCAAAGGGATGGCTACACCTTC. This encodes CASSLAPGQQRDGYTF.

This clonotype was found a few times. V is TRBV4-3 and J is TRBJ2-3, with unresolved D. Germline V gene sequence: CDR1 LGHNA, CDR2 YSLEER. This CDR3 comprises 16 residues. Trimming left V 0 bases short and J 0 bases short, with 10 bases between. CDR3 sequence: CASSQDQYRSTDTQYF. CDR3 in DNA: TGCGCCAGCAGCCAAGATCAATACCGAAGCACAGATACGCAGTATTTT.

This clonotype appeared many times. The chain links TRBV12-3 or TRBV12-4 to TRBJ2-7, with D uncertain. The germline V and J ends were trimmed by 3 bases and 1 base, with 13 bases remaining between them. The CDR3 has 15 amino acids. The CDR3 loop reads CASSLFTDTSYEQYF. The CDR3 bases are TGTGCCAGCAGTTTGTTTACCGACACATCCTACGAGCAGTACTTC.

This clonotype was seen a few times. Here the CDR3 reads CASTVVLPVNTEAFF. The CDR3 DNA is TGCGCCAGCACCGTTGTTTTGCCGGTGAACACTGAAGCTTTCTTT. The chain combines TRBV10-2 with TRBJ1-1; D is unclear. This CDR3 has 15 amino acids. Germline lookup yields CDR1 WSHSY and CDR2 SAAADI. Deletions cut 7 bases from V and 0 bases from J, with 15 bases between.

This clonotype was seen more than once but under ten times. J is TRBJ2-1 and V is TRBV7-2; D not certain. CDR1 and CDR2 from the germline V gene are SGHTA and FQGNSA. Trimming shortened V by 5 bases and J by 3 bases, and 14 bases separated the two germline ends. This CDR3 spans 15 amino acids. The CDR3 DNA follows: TGTGCCAGCAGCCGCCAGGCGGCAGACTACAATGAGCAGTTCTTC. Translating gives CASSRQAADYNEQFF.

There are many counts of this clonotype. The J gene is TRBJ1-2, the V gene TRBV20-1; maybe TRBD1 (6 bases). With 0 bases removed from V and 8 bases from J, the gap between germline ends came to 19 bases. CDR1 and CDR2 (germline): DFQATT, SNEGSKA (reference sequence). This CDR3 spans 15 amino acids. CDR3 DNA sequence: TGCAGTGCTAGAGATATACGGGGACATGGCGTAGGCTACACCTTC. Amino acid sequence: CSARDIRGHGVGYTF.

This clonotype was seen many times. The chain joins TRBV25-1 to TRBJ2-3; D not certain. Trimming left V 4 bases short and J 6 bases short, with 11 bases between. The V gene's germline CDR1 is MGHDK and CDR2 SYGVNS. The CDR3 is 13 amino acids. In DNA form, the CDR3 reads TGTGCCAGCAGTGCGCAACCGACGGATACGCAGTATTTT. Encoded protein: CASSAQPTDTQYF.

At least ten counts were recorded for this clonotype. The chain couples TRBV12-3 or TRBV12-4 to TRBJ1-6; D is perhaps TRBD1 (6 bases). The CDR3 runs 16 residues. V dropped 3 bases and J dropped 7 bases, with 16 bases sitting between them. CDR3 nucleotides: TGTGCCAGCAGTTTTTCGGGGGCCAGGGGAAATTCACCCCTCCACTTT. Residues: CASSFSGARGNSPLHF.

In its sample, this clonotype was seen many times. In nucleotides, the CDR3 is TGTGCCAGCAGTCAACTCGGACAGCGGGAGTTATGGGCAGATACGCAGTATTTT. Translation: CASSQLGQRELWADTQYF. The chain has TRBV6-5 and TRBJ2-3, with TRBD2 matching over 8 bases. J was trimmed by 4 bases and V by 5 bases; bases with no gene match: 17. The CDR3 sequence is 18 residues long. Germline V gene lookup returns CDR1 MNHEY and CDR2 SVGAGI.

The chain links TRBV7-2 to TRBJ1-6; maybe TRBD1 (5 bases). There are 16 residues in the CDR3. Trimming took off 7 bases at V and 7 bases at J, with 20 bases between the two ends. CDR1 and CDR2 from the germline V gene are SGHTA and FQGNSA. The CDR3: CASNDGRGRVNSPLHF. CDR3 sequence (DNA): TGTGCCAGCAACGACGGGCGGGGCAGGGTAAATTCACCCCTCCACTTT.